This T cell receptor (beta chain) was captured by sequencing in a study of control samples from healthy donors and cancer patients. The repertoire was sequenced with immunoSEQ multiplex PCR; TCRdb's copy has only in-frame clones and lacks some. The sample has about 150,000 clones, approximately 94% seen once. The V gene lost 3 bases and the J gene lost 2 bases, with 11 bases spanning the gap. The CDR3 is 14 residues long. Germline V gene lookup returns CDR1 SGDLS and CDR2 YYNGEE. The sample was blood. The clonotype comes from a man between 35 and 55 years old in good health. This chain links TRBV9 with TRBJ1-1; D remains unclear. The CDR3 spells CASSATGQNTEAFF. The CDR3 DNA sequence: TGTGCCAGCAGCGCCACCGGGCAAAACACTGAAGCTTTCTTT. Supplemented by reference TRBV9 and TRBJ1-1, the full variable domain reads DSGVTQTPKHLITATGQRVTLRCSPRSGDLSVYWYQQSLDQGLQFLIQYYNGEERAKGNILERFSAQQFPDLHSELNLSSLELGDSALYFCASSATGQNTEAFFGQGTRLTVV.